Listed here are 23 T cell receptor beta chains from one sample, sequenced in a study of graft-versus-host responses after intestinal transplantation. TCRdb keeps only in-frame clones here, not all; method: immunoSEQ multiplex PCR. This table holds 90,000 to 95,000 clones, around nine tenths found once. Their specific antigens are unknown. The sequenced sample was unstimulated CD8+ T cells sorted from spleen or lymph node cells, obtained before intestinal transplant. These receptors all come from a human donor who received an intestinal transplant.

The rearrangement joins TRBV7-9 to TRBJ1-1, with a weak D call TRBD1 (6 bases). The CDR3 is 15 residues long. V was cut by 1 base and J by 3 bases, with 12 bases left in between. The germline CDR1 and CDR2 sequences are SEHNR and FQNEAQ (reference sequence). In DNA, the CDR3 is TGTGCCAGCAGCTTAGGGGGGGGCCCCTACACTGAAGCTTTCTTT. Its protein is CASSLGGGPYTEAFF.

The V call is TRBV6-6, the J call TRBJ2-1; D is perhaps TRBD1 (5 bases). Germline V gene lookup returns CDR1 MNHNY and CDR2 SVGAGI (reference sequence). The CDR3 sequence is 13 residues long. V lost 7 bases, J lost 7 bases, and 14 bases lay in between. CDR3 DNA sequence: TGTGCCAGCACAACAGGTTTTCTGAATGAGCAGTTCTTC. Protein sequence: CASTTGFLNEQFF.

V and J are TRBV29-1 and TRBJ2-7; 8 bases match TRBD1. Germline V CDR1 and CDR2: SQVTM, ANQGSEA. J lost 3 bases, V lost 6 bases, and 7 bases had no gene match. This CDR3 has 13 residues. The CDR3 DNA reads TGCAGCGTCCCCGGGACAGGTATCTACGAGCAGTACTTC. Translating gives CSVPGTGIYEQYF.

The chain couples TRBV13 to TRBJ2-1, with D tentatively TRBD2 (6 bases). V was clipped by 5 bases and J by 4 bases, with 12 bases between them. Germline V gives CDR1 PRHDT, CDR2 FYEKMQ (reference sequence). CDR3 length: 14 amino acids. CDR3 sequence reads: CASSHRLGYNEQFF. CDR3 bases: TGTGCCAGCAGCCACAGACTAGGATACAATGAGCAGTTCTTC.

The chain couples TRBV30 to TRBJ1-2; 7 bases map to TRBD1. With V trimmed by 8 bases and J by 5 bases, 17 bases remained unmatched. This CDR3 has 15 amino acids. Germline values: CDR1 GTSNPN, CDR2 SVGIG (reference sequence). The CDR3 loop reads CAGATGVRDLYGYTF. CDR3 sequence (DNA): TGTGCCGGGGCAACAGGGGTCAGAGATTTATATGGCTACACCTTC. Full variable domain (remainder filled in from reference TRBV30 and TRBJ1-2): SQTIHQWPATLVQPVGSPLSLECTVEGTSNPNLYWYRQAAGRGLQLLFYSVGIGQISSEVPQNLSASRPQDRQFILSSKKLLLSDSGFYLCAGATGVRDLYGYTFGSGTRLTVV.

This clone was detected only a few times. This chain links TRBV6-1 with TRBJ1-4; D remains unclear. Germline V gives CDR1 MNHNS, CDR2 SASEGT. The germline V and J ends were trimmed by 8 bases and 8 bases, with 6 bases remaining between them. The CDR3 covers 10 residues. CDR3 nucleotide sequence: TGTGCCAGCGGCGGAGAAAAACTGTTTTTT. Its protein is CASGGEKLFF.

CDR3 sequence: CASSLSRDSSTNEKLFF. The CDR3 DNA reads as TGCGCCAGCAGCCTATCTAGGGACAGTTCAACTAATGAAAAACTGTTTTTT. The genes are TRBV5-1 and TRBJ1-4, with TRBD1 identical over 7 bases. This CDR3 spans 17 amino acids. V lost 4 bases, J lost 0 bases, and 9 bases stayed unmatched. Germline CDR1 is SGHRS and CDR2 is YFSETQ.

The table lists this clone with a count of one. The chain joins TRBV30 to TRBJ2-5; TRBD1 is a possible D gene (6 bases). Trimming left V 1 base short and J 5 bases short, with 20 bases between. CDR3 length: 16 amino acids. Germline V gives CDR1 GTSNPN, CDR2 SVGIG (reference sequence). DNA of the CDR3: TGTGCCTGGAGTGACCCTCTGGGGGCTATGGGGGAGACCCAGTACTTC. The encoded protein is CAWSDPLGAMGETQYF.

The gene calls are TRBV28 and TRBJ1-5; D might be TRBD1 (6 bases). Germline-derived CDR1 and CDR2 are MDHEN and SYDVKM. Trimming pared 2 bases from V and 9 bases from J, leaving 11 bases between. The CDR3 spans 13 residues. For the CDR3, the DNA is TGTGCCAGCAGTTTACCAGGGGTCAGGCCCCAGCATTTT. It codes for CASSLPGVRPQHF.

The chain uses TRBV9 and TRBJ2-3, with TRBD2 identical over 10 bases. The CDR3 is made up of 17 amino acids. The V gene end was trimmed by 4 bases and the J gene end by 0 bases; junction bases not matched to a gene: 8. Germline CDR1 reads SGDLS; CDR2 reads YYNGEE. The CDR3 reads CASSKLTSGSSTDTQYF. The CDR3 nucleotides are TGTGCCAGCAGCAAGCTGACTAGCGGGTCTAGCACAGATACGCAGTATTTT. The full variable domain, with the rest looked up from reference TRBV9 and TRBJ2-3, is DSGVTQTPKHLITATGQRVTLRCSPRSGDLSVYWYQQSLDQGLQFLIQYYNGEERAKGNILERFSAQQFPDLHSELNLSSLELGDSALYFCASSKLTSGSSTDTQYFGPGTRLTVL.

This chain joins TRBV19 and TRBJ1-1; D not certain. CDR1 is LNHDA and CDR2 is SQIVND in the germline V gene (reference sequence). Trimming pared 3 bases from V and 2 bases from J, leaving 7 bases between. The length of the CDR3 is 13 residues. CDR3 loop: CASSINSNTEAFF. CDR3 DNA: TGTGCCAGTAGTATTAACAGCAACACTGAAGCTTTCTTT.

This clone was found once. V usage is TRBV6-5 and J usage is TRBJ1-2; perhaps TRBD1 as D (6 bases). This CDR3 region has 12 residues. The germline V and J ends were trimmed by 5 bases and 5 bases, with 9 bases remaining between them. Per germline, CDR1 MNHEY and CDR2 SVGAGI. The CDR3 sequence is CASSQGQYGYTF. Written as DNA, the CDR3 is TGTGCCAGCAGTCAAGGACAGTATGGCTACACCTTC.

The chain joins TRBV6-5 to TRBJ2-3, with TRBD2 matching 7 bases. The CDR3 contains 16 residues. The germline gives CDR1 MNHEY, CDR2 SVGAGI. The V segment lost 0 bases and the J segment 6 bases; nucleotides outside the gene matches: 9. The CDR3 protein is CASSYSSGSSGDTQYF. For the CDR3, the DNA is TGTGCCAGCAGTTACTCTAGCGGGTCCTCGGGGGATACGCAGTATTTT.

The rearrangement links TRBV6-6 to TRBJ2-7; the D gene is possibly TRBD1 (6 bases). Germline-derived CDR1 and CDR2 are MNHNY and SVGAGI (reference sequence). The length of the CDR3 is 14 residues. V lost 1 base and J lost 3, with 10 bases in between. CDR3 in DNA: TGTGCCAGCAGTTACTTAGGACAGCACTACGAGCAGTACTTC. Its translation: CASSYLGQHYEQYF.

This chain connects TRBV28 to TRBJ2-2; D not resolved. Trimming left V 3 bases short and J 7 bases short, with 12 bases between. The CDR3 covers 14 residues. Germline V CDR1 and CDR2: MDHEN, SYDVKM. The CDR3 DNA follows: TGTGCCAGCAGTTTCCCCTCCGCGTACGGGGAGCTGTTTTTT. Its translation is CASSFPSAYGELFF.

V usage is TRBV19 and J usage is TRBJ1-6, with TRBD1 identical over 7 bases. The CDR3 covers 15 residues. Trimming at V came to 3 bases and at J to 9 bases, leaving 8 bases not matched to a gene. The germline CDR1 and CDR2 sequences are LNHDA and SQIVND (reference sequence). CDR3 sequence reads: CASSMGDSHASPLHF. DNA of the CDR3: TGTGCCAGTAGTATGGGGGACAGCCACGCTTCACCCCTCCACTTT.

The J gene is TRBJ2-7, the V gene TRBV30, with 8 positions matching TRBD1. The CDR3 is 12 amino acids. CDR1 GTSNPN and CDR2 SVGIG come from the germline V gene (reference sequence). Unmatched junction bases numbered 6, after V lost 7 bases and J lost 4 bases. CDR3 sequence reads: CASDRGVYEQYF. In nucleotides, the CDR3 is TGTGCCTCCGACAGGGGAGTTTACGAGCAGTACTTC.

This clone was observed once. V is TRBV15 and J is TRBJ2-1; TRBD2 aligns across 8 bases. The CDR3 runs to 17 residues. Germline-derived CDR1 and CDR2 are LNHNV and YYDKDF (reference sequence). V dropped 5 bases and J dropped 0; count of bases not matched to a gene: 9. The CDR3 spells CATSGTSGSSSYNEQFF. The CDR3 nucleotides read TGTGCCACCAGCGGCACTAGCGGTTCGAGCTCCTACAATGAGCAGTTCTTC. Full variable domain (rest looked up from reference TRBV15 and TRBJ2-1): DAMVIQNPRYQVTQFGKPVTLSCSQTLNHNVMYWYQQKSSQAPKLLFHYYDKDFNNEADTPDNFQSRRPNTSFCFLDIRSPGLGDTAMYLCATSGTSGSSSYNEQFFGPGTRLTVL.

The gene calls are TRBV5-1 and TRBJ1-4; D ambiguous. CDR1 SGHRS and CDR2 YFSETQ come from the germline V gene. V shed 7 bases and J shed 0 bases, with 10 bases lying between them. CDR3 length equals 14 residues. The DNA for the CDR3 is TGCGCCAGCTCGAACGGTGCAACTAATGAAAAACTGTTTTTT. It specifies CASSNGATNEKLFF.

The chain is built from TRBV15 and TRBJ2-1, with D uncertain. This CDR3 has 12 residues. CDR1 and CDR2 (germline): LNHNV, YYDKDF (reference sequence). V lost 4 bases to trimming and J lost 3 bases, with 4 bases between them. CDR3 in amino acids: CATSTGYNEQFF. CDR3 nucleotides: TGTGCCACCAGCACCGGCTACAATGAGCAGTTCTTC.

CDR3 nucleotide sequence: TGCGCCAGCAGCCAAGGGGCAGGTAGGTCCTACAATGAGCAGTTCTTC. Protein: CASSQGAGRSYNEQFF. The rearrangement links TRBV4-1 to TRBJ2-1; D unresolved. Germline CDR1 and CDR2: MGHRA and YSYEKL. The CDR3 runs 16 residues. V gave up 1 base and J gave up 1 base, with 11 bases separating them.

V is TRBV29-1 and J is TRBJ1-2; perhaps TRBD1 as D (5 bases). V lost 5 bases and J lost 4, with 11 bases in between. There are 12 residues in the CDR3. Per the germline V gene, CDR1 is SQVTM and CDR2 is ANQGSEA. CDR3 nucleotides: TGCAGCGTTAACCCAGGGATCTATGGCTACACCTTC. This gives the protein CSVNPGIYGYTF.

CDR3 loop: CASSLMSSGPYEQYF. Written as DNA, the CDR3 is TGTGCCAGCAGCTTGATGTCTAGCGGACCATACGAGCAGTACTTC. This chain uses TRBV5-6 with TRBJ2-7, with 7 bases that match TRBD2. Germline CDR1 is SGHDT and CDR2 is YYEEEE. Trimming took 1 base from V and 4 from J; bases not matched to a gene: 8. The CDR3 runs 15 residues. The full variable domain, in which reference TRBV5-6 and TRBJ2-7 provide the parts outside the CDR3, is DAGVTQSPTHLIKTRGQQVTLRCSPKSGHDTVSWYQQALGQGPQFIFQYYEEEERQRGNFPDRFSGHQFPNYSSELNVNALLLGDSALYLCASSLMSSGPYEQYFGPGTRLTVT.